The text below deals with one TCR beta chain. The germline V gene has CDR1 SGHDN and CDR2 FVKESK. V lost 5 bases to trimming and J lost 4 bases; unmatched junction nucleotides: 13. This CDR3 region has 17 residues. The entry originates in a study of T cell responses to AZD1222 COVID-19 vaccine. The repertoire was sequenced with immunoSEQ multiplex PCR; TCRdb's copy has only in-frame clones and lacks some. The table has about 130,000 clones, under 95% seen once. Sequencing was performed on peripheral blood, taken 28 days after the second AZD1222 dose. The chain links TRBV14 to TRBJ1-1; 10 nucleotides align to TRBD1. This TCR was sampled from an adult who received the AZD1222 COVID-19 vaccine. The CDR3 here is CASSTRTGGYPSTEAFF. CDR3 in DNA: TGTGCCAGCAGCACCCGGACAGGGGGTTATCCGAGCACTGAAGCTTTCTTT.